The 29 T cell receptor beta chains presented below share a single source sample, sequenced in a study of cytomegalovirus exposure and HLA in healthy donors. 60 Vbeta and 13 Jbeta primers were used in PCR. Sequencing used immunoSEQ multiplex PCR; TCRdb keeps in-frame clones, though not all of them. There are approximately 150,000 clones in the sample; about 85% occur only once, and 3.5% lies in the top ten. The specimen sequenced was PBMCs. Source of these receptors: a human donor in good health.

The chain employs TRBV9 and TRBJ2-3, with TRBD2 identical over 12 bases. This CDR3 is built from 17 residues. Unmatched junction bases numbered 8, after V lost 2 bases and J lost 4 bases. CDR1 SGDLS and CDR2 YYNGEE come from the germline V gene. The CDR3 DNA follows: TGTGCCAGCAGCGTGTTCCTAGCGGGGGGGAGGTCAGATACGCAGTATTTT. Translation: CASSVFLAGGRSDTQYF.

The chain joins TRBV7-9 to TRBJ2-7; the match to TRBD2 covers 8 bases. This CDR3 is 13 amino acids long. Germline CDR1 is SEHNR and CDR2 is FQNEAQ (reference sequence). The ends lost 11 bases at V and 2 bases at J; junction bases unmatched: 8. The CDR3 loop reads CAASGGRAYEQYF. In DNA, the CDR3 is TGTGCCGCGAGCGGGGGCCGAGCCTACGAGCAGTACTTC.

DNA of the CDR3: TGTGCCAGCAACCCCTCGGGACAGGGGGCTAATATCTATGGCTACACCTTC. Protein sequence: CASNPSGQGANIYGYTF. The chain links TRBV7-2 to TRBJ1-2; TRBD1 agrees at 12 bases. The V segment lost 7 bases and the J segment 4 bases; nucleotides outside the gene matches: 13. The CDR3 runs 17 residues. Germline assignment: CDR1 SGHTA and CDR2 FQGNSA.

The chain has TRBV11-2 and TRBJ2-3, with D hard to call. Trimming took off 10 bases at V and 3 bases at J, with 11 bases between the two ends. The CDR3 has 12 amino acids. Germline lookup yields CDR1 SGHAT and CDR2 FQNNGV. CDR3 nucleotides: TGTGCCACCGCCCGGAGTACAGATACGCAGTATTTT. It is translated as CATARSTDTQYF.

The rearrangement links TRBV28 to TRBJ2-7, with a weak D call TRBD1 (5 bases). The germline V gene encodes CDR1 MDHEN and CDR2 SYDVKM. CDR3 length: 16 residues. Trimming left V 7 bases short and J 7 bases short, with 26 bases between. The CDR3 region is CASKSVMSGKTWEQYF. CDR3 coding DNA: TGTGCCAGCAAAAGCGTAATGTCAGGGAAGACCTGGGAGCAGTACTTC.

This clone was seen only once. This rearrangement joins TRBV7-9 to TRBJ1-2; 7 positions agree with TRBD1. The V gene's germline CDR1 is SEHNR and CDR2 FQNEAQ (reference sequence). Unmatched junction bases numbered 9, after V lost 6 bases and J lost 2 bases. The CDR3 sequence is 15 residues long. This CDR3 is CASRPLGDSNYGYTF. DNA of the CDR3: TGTGCCAGCAGACCCCTCGGGGACAGCAACTATGGCTACACCTTC.

The sample holds a few counts of this clone. The chain recombines TRBV29-1 with TRBJ2-5, with D unclear. The DNA end lines up better with TRBJ2-7; the J call may be wrong. CDR3 length: 10 amino acids. In germline, CDR1 is SQVTM, CDR2 ANQGSEA. As DNA, the CDR3 is TGCAGCGTTGTAATGGGCGAGCAGTACTTC. It is translated as CSVVMGEQYF.

The V call is TRBV27, the J call TRBJ2-1; D gene unclear. V was cut by 6 bases and J by 0 bases, with 15 bases left in between. Per germline, CDR1 MNHEY and CDR2 SMNVEV (reference sequence). The CDR3 has 16 residues. The CDR3 protein is CASRRISVSSYNEQFF. The CDR3 DNA follows: TGTGCCAGCAGACGAATAAGCGTGAGCTCCTACAATGAGCAGTTCTTC.

This clone was detected only a few times. The CDR3 DNA reads as TGTGCCAGCAGCGACGGGACAGGGTGGATCAATACGCAGTATTTT. It yields the protein CASSDGTGWINTQYF. The rearrangement uses TRBV5-4 and TRBJ2-3, with TRBD1 matching 9 bases. This CDR3 comprises 15 residues. Losses at the gene ends were 4 bases for V and 7 bases for J; bases not matched to a gene: 10. In germline, CDR1 is SGHNT, CDR2 YYREEE (reference sequence).

This chain connects TRBV2 to TRBJ2-7; perhaps TRBD1 as D (6 bases). Germline CDR1 and CDR2: SNHLY and FYNNEI. Deletions cut 10 bases from V and 0 bases from J, with 16 bases between. The CDR3 consists of 14 residues. Here the CDR3 reads CATTIRGRSYEQYF. CDR3 bases: TGTGCCACCACCATCAGGGGCCGCTCCTACGAGCAGTACTTC.

The chain employs TRBV2 and TRBJ2-5; D might be TRBD2 (5 bases). The CDR3 sequence is 15 residues long. Trimming left V 3 bases short and J 0 bases short, with 11 bases between. Germline CDR1 is SNHLY and CDR2 is FYNNEI. CDR3 protein: CASSEVPGYQETQYF. The CDR3 coding sequence is TGTGCCAGCAGTGAGGTGCCGGGGTACCAAGAGACCCAGTACTTC.

This chain uses TRBV30 with TRBJ1-1; tentative D call: TRBD1 (5 bases). The V gene lost 0 bases and the J gene lost 7 bases, with 6 bases spanning the gap. CDR3 size: 11 residues. Germline V lookup: CDR1 GTSNPN, CDR2 SVGIG (reference sequence). The CDR3 sequence is CAWSVGVEAFF. In DNA, the CDR3 is TGTGCCTGGAGTGTAGGGGTTGAAGCTTTCTTT.

The gene calls are TRBV2 and TRBJ2-4; 11 positions agree with TRBD2. V lost 2 bases, J lost 11 bases, and 5 bases stayed unmatched. Germline V gene lookup returns CDR1 SNHLY and CDR2 FYNNEI. This CDR3 has 14 amino acids. CDR3 sequence: CASSETSGSTVQYF. CDR3 bases: TGTGCCAGCAGTGAAACTAGCGGGAGTACGGTTCAGTACTTC.

This clone was counted a single time. The chain employs TRBV4-3 and TRBJ2-3, with a weak D call TRBD2 (6 bases). The germline V gene encodes CDR1 LGHNA and CDR2 YSLEER. The CDR3 spans 15 residues. V was pared by 3 bases and J by 6 bases, with 16 bases between. The CDR3 DNA reads TGCGCCAGCAGCCACGGGACTTTATCTATGGATACGCAGTATTTT. Translating it yields CASSHGTLSMDTQYF.

The rearrangement links TRBV19 to TRBJ2-3, with TRBD1 as a possible D gene (5 bases). The CDR3 totals 13 residues. The germline V gene has CDR1 LNHDA and CDR2 SQIVND (reference sequence). Trimming pared 5 bases from V and 3 bases from J, leaving 9 bases between. CDR3 loop: CASSVGHTDTQYF. CDR3 bases: TGTGCCAGTAGTGTGGGGCATACAGATACGCAGTATTTT.

In this sample, this clone turned up once. The V and J genes are TRBV7-9 and TRBJ1-2; D is undetermined. CDR3 size: 16 residues. Germline lookup yields CDR1 SEHNR and CDR2 FQNEAQ (reference sequence). V was pared by 4 bases and J by 0 bases, with 15 bases between. CDR3 nucleotides: TGTGCCAGCAGCTATGATGTGATAGTCGCTAACTATGGCTACACCTTC. Its translation is CASSYDVIVANYGYTF.

The chain links TRBV28 to TRBJ2-7; 9 bases are shared with TRBD1. J was trimmed by 6 bases and V by 7 bases; bases with no gene match: 7. Germline lookup yields CDR1 MDHEN and CDR2 SYDVKM. The CDR3 sequence is 13 residues long. The CDR3 sequence: CASNYRTGVEQYF. The CDR3 region has the DNA TGTGCCAGCAACTACCGGACAGGGGTCGAGCAGTACTTC. Based on the CDR3 plus reference TRBV28 and TRBJ2-7, the full variable domain is DVKVTQSSRYLVKRTGEKVFLECVQDMDHENMFWYRQDPGLGLRLIYFSYDVKMKEKGDIPEGYSVSREKKERFSLILESASTNQTSMYLCASNYRTGVEQYFGPGTRLTVT.

The chain joins TRBV7-9 to TRBJ2-7; possible D gene TRBD1, 6 bases. Germline lookup yields CDR1 SEHNR and CDR2 FQNEAQ (reference sequence). The V end was cut by 3 bases, the J end by 0 bases, with 9 bases between. CDR3 length equals 14 residues. CDR3 nucleotides: TGTGCCAGCAGCTTTACAGGGAACTCCTACGAGCAGTACTTC. Translation: CASSFTGNSYEQYF.

The chain recombines TRBV9 with TRBJ2-7; 8 bases line up with TRBD1. Trimming took 2 bases from V and 1 from J; bases not matched to a gene: 5. The CDR3 is 15 amino acids. The germline gives CDR1 SGDLS, CDR2 YYNGEE. CDR3 amino acids: CASSVSGQVSYEQYF. The CDR3 nucleotides are TGTGCCAGCAGCGTTTCGGGACAGGTGTCCTACGAGCAGTACTTC.

A word on this clone: A junction boundary mismatches the germline segment, possibly from a read error. This chain links TRBV6-1 with TRBJ2-5, with a weak D call TRBD1 (5 bases). The CDR3 covers 14 residues. Germline V gene sequence: CDR1 MNHNS, CDR2 SASEGT. CDR3 DNA sequence: TGTGCCAGCAGCGAAGGGGCAATCGGAGAGACCCAGTACTTC. Encoded protein: CASSEGAIGETQYF.

Only a few counts were recorded for this clone. This chain joins TRBV5-5 and TRBJ2-3, with 10 bases fitting TRBD2. CDR1 is SGHKS and CDR2 is YYEKEE in the germline V gene (reference sequence). Trimming at V came to 4 bases and at J to 5 bases, leaving 22 bases not matched to a gene. CDR3 length: 20 amino acids. The CDR3, as DNA: TGTGCCAGCAGCCCTCAAACCCCATGGAATAGCGGGAGGATCGTAGATACGCAGTATTTT. Translation: CASSPQTPWNSGRIVDTQYF.

Only one count was recorded for this clone. The chain employs TRBV7-8 and TRBJ1-4, with 10 bases fitting TRBD1. Germline CDR1 and CDR2: SGHVS and FQNEAQ. V lost 5 bases to trimming and J lost 7 bases; unmatched junction nucleotides: 16. This CDR3 is 18 amino acids long. In nucleotides, the CDR3 is TGTGCCAGCAGCCCACGGCGCTACCGGGACAGGGGTTTTGAAAAACTGTTTTTT. Encoded protein: CASSPRRYRDRGFEKLFF.

V gene TRBV18 combines with J gene TRBJ2-5; possible D gene TRBD1, 6 bases. The DNA end lines up better with TRBJ2-7; the J call may be wrong. The CDR3 covers 15 residues. CDR1 and CDR2 from the germline V gene are KGHSH and LQKENI. CDR3 sequence reads: CASSPFPGQKNEQYF. The CDR3 DNA is TGTGCCAGCTCACCCTTTCCGGGACAAAAGAACGAGCAGTACTTC.

The genes are TRBV6-1 and TRBJ2-7; D possibly corresponds to TRBD1 (6 bases). Deletions cut 6 bases from V and 1 base from J, with 16 bases between. The germline CDR1 and CDR2 sequences are MNHNS and SASEGT. This CDR3 contains 15 residues. As DNA, the CDR3 is TGTGCCAGCAGCGTACCGGGACAATATTCCTACGAGCAGTACTTC. Translation: CASSVPGQYSYEQYF.

This chain connects TRBV4-2 to TRBJ2-1, with D perhaps TRBD2 (5 bases). With 0 bases removed from V and 0 bases from J, the gap between germline ends came to 15 bases. Germline-derived CDR1 and CDR2 are LGHNA and YNFKEQ. This CDR3 is built from 18 residues. CDR3 residues: CASSQDLLTRLSYNEQFF. The CDR3 DNA is TGTGCCAGCAGCCAAGACCTCTTAACTAGACTCTCCTACAATGAGCAGTTCTTC.

V usage is TRBV11-2 and J usage is TRBJ1-1; D gene ambiguous. CDR1 is SGHAT and CDR2 is FQNNGV in the germline V gene. V shed 3 bases and J shed 11 bases, with 16 bases lying between them. This CDR3 spans 13 amino acids. CDR3 loop: CASSFSSTGKAFF. The CDR3 nucleotides read TGTGCCAGCAGCTTTTCATCGACGGGAAAGGCTTTCTTT.

The chain recombines TRBV28 with TRBJ2-1; weak D call: TRBD2 (5 bases). Germline V gene lookup returns CDR1 MDHEN and CDR2 SYDVKM. The V and J ends lost 5 bases and 8 bases respectively, with 16 bases between them. The CDR3 has 14 amino acids. The CDR3 loop reads CASSPSSRAHEQFF. In nucleotides, the CDR3 is TGTGCCAGCAGTCCCTCCTCGAGGGCCCATGAGCAGTTCTTC. Looking up the rest from reference TRBV28 and TRBJ2-1 gives the full variable domain: DVKVTQSSRYLVKRTGEKVFLECVQDMDHENMFWYRQDPGLGLRLIYFSYDVKMKEKGDIPEGYSVSREKKERFSLILESASTNQTSMYLCASSPSSRAHEQFFGPGTRLTVL.

This clone was seen a single time. The CDR3 DNA is TGTGCCAGCAGCTTCGGAGGGAACACCGGGGAGCTGTTTTTT. Protein product: CASSFGGNTGELFF. V gene TRBV5-6 combines with J gene TRBJ2-2; D might be TRBD2 (5 bases). CDR1 is SGHDT and CDR2 is YYEEEE in the germline V gene. This CDR3 contains 14 residues. Trimming pared 2 bases from V and 1 base from J, leaving 6 bases between.

The chain carries TRBV6-5 and TRBJ2-7; no clear D gene. CDR3 length: 13 amino acids. Germline V gene sequence: CDR1 MNHEY, CDR2 SVGAGI. Trimming shortened V by 6 bases and J by 5 bases, and 14 bases separated the two germline ends. The chain's CDR3 is CASSRGISDEQYF. The CDR3 DNA reads TGTGCCAGCAGCCGCGGCATATCGGACGAGCAGTACTTC.